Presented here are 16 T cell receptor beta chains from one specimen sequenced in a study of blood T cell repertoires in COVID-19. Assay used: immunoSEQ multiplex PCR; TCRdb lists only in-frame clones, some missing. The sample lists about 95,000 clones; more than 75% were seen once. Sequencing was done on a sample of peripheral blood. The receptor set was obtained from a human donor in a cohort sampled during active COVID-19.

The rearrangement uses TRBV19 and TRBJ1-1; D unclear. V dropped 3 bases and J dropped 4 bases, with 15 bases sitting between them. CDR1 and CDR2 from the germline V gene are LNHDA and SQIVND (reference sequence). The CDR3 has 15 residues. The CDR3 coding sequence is TGTGCCAGTAGTATGAGTCCCCCTTTTGGCACTGAAGCTTTCTTT. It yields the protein CASSMSPPFGTEAFF.

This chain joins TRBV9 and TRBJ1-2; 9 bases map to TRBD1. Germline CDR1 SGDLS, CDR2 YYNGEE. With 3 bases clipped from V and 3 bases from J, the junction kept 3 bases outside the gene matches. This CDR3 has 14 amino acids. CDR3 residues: CASSAGQGDYGYTF. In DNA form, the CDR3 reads TGTGCCAGCAGCGCGGGACAGGGTGACTATGGCTACACCTTC.

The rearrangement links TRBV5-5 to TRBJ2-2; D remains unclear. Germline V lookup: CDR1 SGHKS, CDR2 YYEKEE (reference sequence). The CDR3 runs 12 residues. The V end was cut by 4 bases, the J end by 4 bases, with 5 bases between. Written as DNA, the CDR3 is TGTGCCAGCAGCCCATCCACCGGGGAGCTGTTTTTT. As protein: CASSPSTGELFF.

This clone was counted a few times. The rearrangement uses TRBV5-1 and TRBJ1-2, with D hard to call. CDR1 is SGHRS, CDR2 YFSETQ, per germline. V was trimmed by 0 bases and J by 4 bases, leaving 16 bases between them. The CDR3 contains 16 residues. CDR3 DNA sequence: TGCGCCAGCAGCTTGGAGGCAGCTCAGCGCCCCTATGGCTACACCTTC. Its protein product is CASSLEAAQRPYGYTF.

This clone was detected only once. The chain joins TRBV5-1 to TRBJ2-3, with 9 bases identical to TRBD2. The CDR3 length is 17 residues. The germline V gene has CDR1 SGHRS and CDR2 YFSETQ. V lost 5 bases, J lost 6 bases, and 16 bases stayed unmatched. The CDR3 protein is CASRGPGLALFVDTQYF. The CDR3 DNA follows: TGCGCCAGCAGAGGACCGGGACTAGCTTTATTTGTTGATACGCAGTATTTT.

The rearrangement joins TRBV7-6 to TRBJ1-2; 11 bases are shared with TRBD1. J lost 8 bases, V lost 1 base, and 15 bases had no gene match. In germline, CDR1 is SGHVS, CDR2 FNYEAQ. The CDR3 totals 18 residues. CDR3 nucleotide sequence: TGTGCCAGCAGCTTAGGCTCGGGAACCGGGACAGGGGGAAGCGGCTACACCTTC. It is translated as CASSLGSGTGTGGSGYTF.

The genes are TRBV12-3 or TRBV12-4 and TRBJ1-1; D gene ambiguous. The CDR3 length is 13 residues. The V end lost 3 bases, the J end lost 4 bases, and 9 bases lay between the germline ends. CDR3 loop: CASSFSGLTEAFF. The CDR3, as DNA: TGTGCCAGCAGTTTTTCGGGTCTCACTGAAGCTTTCTTT.

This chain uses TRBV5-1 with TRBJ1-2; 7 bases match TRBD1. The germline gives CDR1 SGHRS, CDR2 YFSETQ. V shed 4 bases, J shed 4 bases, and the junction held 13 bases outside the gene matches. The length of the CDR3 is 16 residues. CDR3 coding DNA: TGCGCCAGCAGCCTATCTGGGACAGCCCGCTTCTATGGCTACACCTTC. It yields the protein CASSLSGTARFYGYTF.

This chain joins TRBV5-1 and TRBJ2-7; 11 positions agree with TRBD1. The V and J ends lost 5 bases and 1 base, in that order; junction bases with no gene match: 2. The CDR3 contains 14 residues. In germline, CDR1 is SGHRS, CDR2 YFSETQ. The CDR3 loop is CASRGTGGSYEQYF. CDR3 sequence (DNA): TGCGCCAGCAGGGGGACAGGGGGGTCCTACGAGCAGTACTTC.

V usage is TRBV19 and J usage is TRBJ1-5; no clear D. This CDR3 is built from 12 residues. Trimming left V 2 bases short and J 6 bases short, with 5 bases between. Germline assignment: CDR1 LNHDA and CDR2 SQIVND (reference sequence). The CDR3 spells CASSIRGQPQHF. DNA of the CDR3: TGTGCCAGTAGTATACGGGGTCAGCCCCAGCATTTT.

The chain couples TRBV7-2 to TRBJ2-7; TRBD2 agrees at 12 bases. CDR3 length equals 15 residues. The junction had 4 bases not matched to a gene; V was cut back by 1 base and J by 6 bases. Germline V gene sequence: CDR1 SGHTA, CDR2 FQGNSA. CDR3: CASSLVPSGGGEQYF. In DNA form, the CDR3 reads TGTGCCAGCAGCTTAGTCCCTAGCGGGGGGGGCGAGCAGTACTTC.

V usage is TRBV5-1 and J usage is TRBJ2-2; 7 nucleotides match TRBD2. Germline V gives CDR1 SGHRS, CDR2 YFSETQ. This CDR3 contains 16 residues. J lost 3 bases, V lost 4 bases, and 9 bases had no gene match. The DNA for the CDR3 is TGCGCCAGCAGCCCTCCCTCTAGCGGCTACACCGGGGAGCTGTTTTTT. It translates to CASSPPSSGYTGELFF.

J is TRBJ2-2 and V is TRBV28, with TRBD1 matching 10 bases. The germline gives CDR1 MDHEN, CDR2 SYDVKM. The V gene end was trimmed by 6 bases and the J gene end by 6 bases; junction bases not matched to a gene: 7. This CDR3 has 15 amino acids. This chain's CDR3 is CASSPRTGGAGELFF. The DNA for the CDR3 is TGTGCCAGCAGCCCGCGGACAGGGGGTGCCGGGGAGCTGTTTTTT.

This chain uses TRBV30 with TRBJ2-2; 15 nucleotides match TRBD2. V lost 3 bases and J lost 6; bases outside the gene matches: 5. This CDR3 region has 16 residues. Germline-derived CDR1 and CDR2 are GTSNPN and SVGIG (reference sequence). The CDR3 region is CAWRAGLAGGPGELFF. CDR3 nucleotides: TGTGCCTGGAGAGCGGGACTAGCGGGGGGCCCCGGGGAGCTGTTTTTT. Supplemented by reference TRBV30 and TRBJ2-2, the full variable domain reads SQTIHQWPATLVQPVGSPLSLECTVEGTSNPNLYWYRQAAGRGLQLLFYSVGIGQISSEVPQNLSASRPQDRQFILSSKKLLLSDSGFYLCAWRAGLAGGPGELFFGEGSRLTVL.

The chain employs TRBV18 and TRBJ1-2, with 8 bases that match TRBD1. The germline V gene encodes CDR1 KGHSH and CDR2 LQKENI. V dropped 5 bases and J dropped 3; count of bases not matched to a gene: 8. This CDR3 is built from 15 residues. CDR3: CASSSGTGGHYGYTF. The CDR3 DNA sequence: TGTGCCAGCTCATCCGGGACAGGAGGTCACTATGGCTACACCTTC.

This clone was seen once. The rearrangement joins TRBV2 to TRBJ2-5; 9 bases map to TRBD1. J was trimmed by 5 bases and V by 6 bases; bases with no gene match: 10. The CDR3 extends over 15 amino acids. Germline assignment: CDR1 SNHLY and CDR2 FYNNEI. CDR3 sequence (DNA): TGTGCCAGCAGGAAGGACAGGGGCGGTTATGAGACCCAGTACTTC. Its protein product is CASRKDRGGYETQYF.